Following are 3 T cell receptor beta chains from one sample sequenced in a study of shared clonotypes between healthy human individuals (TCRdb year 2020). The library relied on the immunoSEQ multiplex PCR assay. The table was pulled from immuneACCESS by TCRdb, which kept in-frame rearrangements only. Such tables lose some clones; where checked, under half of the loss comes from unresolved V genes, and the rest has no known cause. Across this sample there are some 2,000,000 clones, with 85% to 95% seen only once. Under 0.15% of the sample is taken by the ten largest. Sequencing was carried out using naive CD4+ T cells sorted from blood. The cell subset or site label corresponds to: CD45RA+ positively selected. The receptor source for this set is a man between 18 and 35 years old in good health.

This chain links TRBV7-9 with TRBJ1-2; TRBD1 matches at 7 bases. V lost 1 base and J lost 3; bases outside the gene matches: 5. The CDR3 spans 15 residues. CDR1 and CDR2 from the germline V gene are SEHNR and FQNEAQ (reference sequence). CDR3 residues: CASSLVDREYYGYTF. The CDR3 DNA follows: TGTGCCAGCAGCTTAGTAGACAGGGAGTACTATGGCTACACCTTC.

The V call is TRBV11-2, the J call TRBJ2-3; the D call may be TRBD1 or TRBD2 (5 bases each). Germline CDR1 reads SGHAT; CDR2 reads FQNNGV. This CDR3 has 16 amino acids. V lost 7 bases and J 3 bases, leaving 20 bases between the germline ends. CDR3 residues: CASIRGVSPATDTQYF. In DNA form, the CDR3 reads TGTGCCAGCATCCGAGGGGTATCGCCCGCTACAGATACGCAGTATTTT.

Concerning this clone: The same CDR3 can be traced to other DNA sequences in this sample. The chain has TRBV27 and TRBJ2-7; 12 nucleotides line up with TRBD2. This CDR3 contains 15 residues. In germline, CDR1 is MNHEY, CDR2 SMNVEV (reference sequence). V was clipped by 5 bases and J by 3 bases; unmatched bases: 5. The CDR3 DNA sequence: TGTGCCAGCAGTACACGACTAGCGGGGGACTACGAGCAGTACTTC. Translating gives CASSTRLAGDYEQYF.